The 19 T cell receptor beta chains reported below all come from one sample, sequenced in a study of Ad26.COV2.S vaccination and SARS-CoV-2 variants. Stated treatment: roughly 20 received Ad26.COV2.S at low or high dose, single or two shots; about 5 received placebo; per-sample allocation not given. Specimen acquisition occurred on day 63 following the initial vaccine or placebo injection. Produced via immunoSEQ multiplex PCR; TCRdb's table is partial and in-frame only. The table records 200,000 to 250,000 clones, around 87% of them present only once. The input for sequencing was peripheral blood, taken in a trial of Ad26.COV2.S vaccine versus placebo. The source of these receptors is a person aged 18-60 years who received the Ad26.COV2.S COVID-19 vaccine or a placebo.

The chain carries TRBV6-2 or TRBV6-3 and TRBJ1-2, with 11 bases matching TRBD1. The ends lost 4 bases at V and 4 bases at J; junction bases unmatched: 11. This CDR3 spans 17 amino acids. Germline V gene data show CDR1 as MNHEY and CDR2 as SVGEGT. The CDR3 sequence is CASSSFSWTGGAYGYTF. CDR3 in DNA: TGTGCCAGCAGTTCCTTTTCCTGGACAGGGGGCGCCTATGGCTACACCTTC.

This clone was observed a few times. The V and J genes are TRBV25-1 and TRBJ2-7; 8 nucleotides agree with TRBD1. Germline lookup yields CDR1 MGHDK and CDR2 SYGVNS. J gave up 3 bases and V 6 bases, and 4 bases lay outside the gene matches. This CDR3 comprises 13 residues. The CDR3 here is CASRDRVNYEQYF. The DNA of the CDR3 is TGTGCCAGCAGGGACAGGGTTAACTACGAGCAGTACTTC.

J is TRBJ1-1 and V is TRBV6-5, with 7 bases identical to TRBD1. The CDR3 sequence is 13 residues long. V was clipped by 7 bases and J by 4 bases; unmatched bases: 6. Looked up from germline, CDR1 is MNHEY and CDR2 is SVGAGI. The CDR3 bases are TGTGCCAGCACCTACGACAGGGCCACTGAAGCTTTCTTT. This codes for CASTYDRATEAFF.

The V and J genes are TRBV14 and TRBJ2-1, with TRBD2 identical over 10 bases. This CDR3 has 15 residues. After removal of 4 bases from V and 4 bases from J, the junction contained 4 bases not matched to a gene. Per germline, CDR1 SGHDN and CDR2 FVKESK. CDR3 sequence reads: CASSLSGGPYNEQFF. As DNA, the CDR3 is TGTGCCAGCAGCCTTAGCGGGGGGCCTTACAATGAGCAGTTCTTC.

V and J are TRBV25-1 and TRBJ2-7; 7 bases match TRBD1. The CDR3 is made up of 11 amino acids. From germline, CDR1 is MGHDK and CDR2 SYGVNS. Trimming at V came to 7 bases and at J to 4 bases, leaving 1 base not matched to a gene. CDR3 sequence (DNA): TGTGCCAGCACCAGGGGGTACGAGCAGTACTTC. This gives the protein CASTRGYEQYF.

The rearrangement uses TRBV19 and TRBJ1-2; TRBD1 matches at 7 bases. There are 14 residues in the CDR3. J was trimmed by 5 bases and V by 7 bases; bases with no gene match: 10. Germline values: CDR1 LNHDA, CDR2 SQIVND (reference sequence). The CDR3 region has the DNA TGTGCCAGTACCCCAGGGGGGGGAGTGTATGGCTACACCTTC. Translated: CASTPGGGVYGYTF.

The gene calls are TRBV7-2 and TRBJ1-1; D unclear. V gave up 6 bases and J gave up 1 base, with 9 bases separating them. Germline V lookup: CDR1 SGHTA, CDR2 FQGNSA. The CDR3 totals 13 residues. CDR3 loop: CASRLLRNTEAFF. The CDR3 DNA follows: TGTGCCAGCAGACTTCTTAGGAACACTGAAGCTTTCTTT.

This clone was seen once. This CDR3 is CASSIDLTGVDQETQYF. The CDR3 DNA follows: TGTGCCAGTAGTATAGACTTGACAGGTGTGGACCAAGAGACCCAGTACTTC. The chain recombines TRBV19 with TRBJ2-5; TRBD1 is a possible D gene (6 bases). The CDR3 loop spans 17 amino acids. CDR1 is LNHDA, CDR2 SQIVND, per germline (reference sequence). V dropped 0 bases and J dropped 0 bases, with 14 bases sitting between them.

This sequence joins TRBV7-2 and TRBJ2-1; 11 bases are shared with TRBD2. This CDR3 region has 14 residues. J gave up 6 bases and V 5 bases, and 3 bases lay outside the gene matches. Germline-derived CDR1 and CDR2 are SGHTA and FQGNSA. The CDR3, as DNA: TGTGCCAGCAGCCTCGGACTAGCGGGCAATGAGCAGTTCTTC. This gives the protein CASSLGLAGNEQFF.

Concerning this clone: The sample carries other DNA sequences with the same CDR3. The chain carries TRBV7-2 and TRBJ1-5, with D unresolved. V was shortened by 2 bases and J by 2 bases, with 7 bases between the two germline ends. This CDR3 spans 14 amino acids. CDR1 and CDR2 from the germline V gene are SGHTA and FQGNSA. The chain's CDR3 is CASSLSGGNQPQHF. Written as DNA, the CDR3 is TGTGCCAGCAGCTTAAGTGGAGGCAATCAGCCCCAGCATTTT.

The table lists this clone with a few counts. The chain joins TRBV9 to TRBJ1-1; possible D gene TRBD1, 6 bases. In germline, CDR1 is SGDLS, CDR2 YYNGEE. V was cut by 2 bases and J by 5 bases, with 22 bases left in between. The CDR3 runs to 17 residues. The chain's CDR3 is CASSVAGQGLSLTEAFF. For the CDR3, the DNA is TGTGCCAGCAGCGTGGCTGGGCAGGGGTTAAGTTTGACTGAAGCTTTCTTT.

V and J are TRBV6-2 or TRBV6-3 and TRBJ2-7; 11 bases line up with TRBD1. CDR1 is MNHEY and CDR2 is SVGEGT in the germline V gene. The CDR3 sequence is 13 residues long. The V segment lost 5 bases and the J segment 5 bases; nucleotides outside the gene matches: 2. The CDR3: CASSPGQGDEQYF. The DNA of the CDR3 is TGTGCCAGCAGTCCGGGACAGGGGGACGAGCAGTACTTC.

The CDR3 nucleotides are TGTGCCAGCAGCTCGCAGAGTCCGGGTGAAAAACTGTTTTTT. This translates into CASSSQSPGEKLFF. The genes are TRBV7-2 and TRBJ1-4; D gene uncertain. The V gene's germline CDR1 is SGHTA and CDR2 FQGNSA. V gave up 4 bases and J gave up 7 bases, with 13 bases separating them. There are 14 residues in the CDR3.

The chain combines TRBV5-1 with TRBJ2-2, with TRBD2 identical over 9 bases. The CDR3 covers 17 residues. Trimming took 1 base from V and 4 from J; bases not matched to a gene: 8. Germline V gene lookup returns CDR1 SGHRS and CDR2 YFSETQ. The chain's CDR3 is CASSLIRTSEVTGELFF. For the CDR3, the DNA is TGCGCCAGCAGCTTGATTCGGACTAGCGAGGTCACCGGGGAGCTGTTTTTT.

The rearrangement uses TRBV6-5 and TRBJ2-7; TRBD2 is a possible D gene (6 bases). Germline values: CDR1 MNHEY, CDR2 SVGAGI. Trimming cost V 2 bases and J 4 bases, with 15 bases left between them. This CDR3 comprises 15 residues. CDR3 sequence reads: CASSYRGTGTYEQYF. The CDR3 bases are TGTGCCAGCAGTTACCGCGGGACGGGAACTTACGAGCAGTACTTC.

This clone came up a few times. The chain is built from TRBV19 and TRBJ1-1; the D gene is possibly TRBD1 (5 bases). The V and J ends lost 7 bases and 1 base respectively, with 16 bases between them. Germline CDR1 and CDR2: LNHDA and SQIVND (reference sequence). CDR3 length equals 15 residues. The CDR3 DNA reads as TGTGCCAGTACCACCGGGGGGGTTTGGAACACTGAAGCTTTCTTT. Translating it yields CASTTGGVWNTEAFF.

The genes are TRBV4-2 and TRBJ1-2, with D possibly matching TRBD1 (5 bases). V was shortened by 7 bases and J by 4 bases, with 19 bases between the two germline ends. This CDR3 comprises 15 residues. Germline-derived CDR1 and CDR2 are LGHNA and YNFKEQ. The CDR3 sequence is CASTLSDRDAYGYTF. DNA of the CDR3: TGTGCCAGCACCCTCTCGGACCGGGACGCCTATGGCTACACCTTC.

This clone has only a few counts. The chain carries TRBV6-5 and TRBJ2-1; D is unresolved. Trimming pared 7 bases from V and 7 bases from J, leaving 8 bases between. The germline gives CDR1 MNHEY, CDR2 SVGAGI. The CDR3 is 11 residues long. CDR3 nucleotide sequence: TGTGCCAGCACTATCAGGAATGAGCAGTTCTTC. Its translation: CASTIRNEQFF.

This sequence joins TRBV25-1 and TRBJ2-7, with 8 bases fitting TRBD1. Per germline, CDR1 MGHDK and CDR2 SYGVNS. This CDR3 has 15 residues. V shed 3 bases, J shed 2 bases, and the junction held 6 bases outside the gene matches. The CDR3 DNA sequence: TGTGCCAGCAGTGACCTCGGGACAGGCGCCTACGAGCAGTACTTC. As protein: CASSDLGTGAYEQYF.